These T cell receptor beta chains were read from a single sample in a study of preoperative IRX-2 immunotherapy in early breast cancer. Profiling relied on immunoSEQ multiplex PCR, and the TCRdb table lists in-frame clones only, not all of them. The sample lists 90,000 to 100,000 clones, roughly 88% occurring once. Specimen: tumor tissue, collected after IRX-2 immunotherapy. These receptors were obtained from a human donor with breast cancer. The CDR3 runs from the conserved cysteine through the conserved F or W. D genes are given only for firm matches. Only some rows state a clone size, as once, few, many or a class for expanded clones.

d_call: .
v_call: TRBV18
j_call: TRBJ1-1
clone_size: .
cdr3_aa: CASSPPAGEETEAFF
cdr3_nt: TGTGCCAGCTCACCACCGGCAGGGGAAGAAACTGAAGCTTTCTTT

d_call: .
v_call: TRBV6-8
j_call: TRBJ1-4
clone_size: .
cdr3_aa: CASSYSQGRKLFF
cdr3_nt: TGTGCCAGCAGTTACTCTCAGGGTAGAAAACTGTTTTTT

d_call: TRBD1
v_call: TRBV28
j_call: TRBJ2-2
clone_size: once
cdr3_aa: CASRGQSPGELFF
cdr3_nt: TGTGCCAGCAGGGGACAGTCTCCCGGGGAGCTGTTTTTT

d_call: .
v_call: TRBV9
j_call: TRBJ1-1
clone_size: .
cdr3_aa: CASTGEENTEAFF
cdr3_nt: TGTGCCAGCACCGGGGAGGAGAACACTGAAGCTTTCTTT

d_call: .
v_call: TRBV29-1
j_call: TRBJ2-2
clone_size: .
cdr3_aa: CSVGGPGTNTGELFF
cdr3_nt: TGCAGCGTTGGTGGCCCAGGGACGAACACCGGGGAGCTGTTTTTT

d_call: .
v_call: TRBV5-1
j_call: TRBJ2-1
clone_size: .
cdr3_aa: CASSLLGRTYNEQFF
cdr3_nt: TGCGCCAGCAGCTTGTTGGGGCGAACCTACAATGAGCAGTTCTTC

d_call: .
v_call: TRBV6-8
j_call: TRBJ1-2
clone_size: .
cdr3_aa: CASSSPRRNYGYTF
cdr3_nt: TGTGCCAGCAGTTCCCCCAGGAGAAACTATGGCTACACCTTC

d_call: .
v_call: TRBV6-8
j_call: TRBJ2-5
clone_size: .
cdr3_aa: CASSYSNTLQETQYF
cdr3_nt: TGTGCCAGCAGTTACTCGAACACCCTCCAAGAGACCCAGTACTTC

d_call: TRBD1
v_call: TRBV5-1
j_call: TRBJ2-7
clone_size: .
cdr3_aa: CASSFQPGQGDEQYF
cdr3_nt: TGCGCCAGCAGCTTCCAGCCGGGACAGGGGGACGAGCAGTACTTC

d_call: .
v_call: TRBV18
j_call: TRBJ1-4
clone_size: .
cdr3_aa: CASSPLFLGDQGRINEKLFF
cdr3_nt: TGTGCCAGCTCACCACTCTTTTTGGGGGATCAAGGGAGGATTAATGAAAAACTGTTTTTT

d_call: TRBD1
v_call: TRBV19
j_call: TRBJ1-5
clone_size: .
cdr3_aa: CASSLTRQGSNQPQHF
cdr3_nt: TGTGCCAGTAGTCTCACCCGACAGGGGAGCAATCAGCCCCAGCATTTT

d_call: .
v_call: TRBV10-1
j_call: TRBJ1-1
clone_size: .
cdr3_aa: CASGLGAEAFF
cdr3_nt: TGCGCCAGCGGCCTAGGGGCTGAAGCTTTCTTT

d_call: .
v_call: TRBV6-8
j_call: TRBJ1-5
clone_size: few
cdr3_aa: CASRGLNQPQHF
cdr3_nt: TGTGCCAGCAGGGGCTTAAATCAGCCCCAGCATTTT

d_call: TRBD1
v_call: TRBV6-8
j_call: TRBJ2-7
clone_size: .
cdr3_aa: CATRTGGTYEQYF
cdr3_nt: TGTGCCACTCGTACAGGGGGGACCTACGAGCAGTACTTC

d_call: .
v_call: TRBV4-1
j_call: TRBJ1-1
clone_size: medium-sized
cdr3_aa: CASSQPQGLNTEAFF
cdr3_nt: TGCGCCAGCAGCCAACCTCAGGGGTTGAACACTGAAGCTTTCTTT

d_call: TRBD2
v_call: TRBV11-3
j_call: TRBJ2-3
clone_size: once
cdr3_aa: CASSLGTMTADTQYF
cdr3_nt: TGTGCCAGCAGCTTGGGGACTATGACGGCAGATACGCAGTATTTT

d_call: TRBD1
v_call: TRBV30
j_call: TRBJ1-5
clone_size: .
cdr3_aa: CAWSVLTGNQPQHF
cdr3_nt: TGTGCCTGGAGTGTACTGACAGGGAATCAGCCCCAGCATTTT

d_call: .
v_call: TRBV28
j_call: TRBJ1-5
clone_size: .
cdr3_aa: CASSFVGSSNQPQHF
cdr3_nt: TGTGCCAGCAGTTTCGTGGGATCTAGCAATCAGCCCCAGCATTTT

d_call: .
v_call: TRBV1
j_call: TRBJ2-3
clone_size: .
cdr3_aa: CASSRGLAGVMSDTQYF
cdr3_nt: TGCGCCAGCAGCCGCGGGCTAGCGGGAGTGATGTCAGATACGCAGTATTTT

d_call: TRBD1
v_call: TRBV6-4
j_call: TRBJ2-7
clone_size: .
cdr3_aa: CASSEAGDRDDEQYF
cdr3_nt: TGTGCCAGCAGTGAAGCAGGGGACAGGGACGACGAGCAGTACTTC

d_call: .
v_call: TRBV5-1
j_call: TRBJ1-1
clone_size: .
cdr3_aa: CASSLTGAHVPEAFF
cdr3_nt: TGCGCCAGCAGCTTGACGGGGGCCCATGTGCCTGAAGCTTTCTTT

d_call: .
v_call: TRBV5-1
j_call: TRBJ2-7
clone_size: .
cdr3_aa: CASSLEVGTTYEQYF
cdr3_nt: TGCGCCAGCAGCTTGGAAGTCGGGACGACCTACGAGCAGTACTTC